Listed below are T cell receptor beta chains from one sample, sequenced in a study of blood T cell repertoires in COVID-19. TCRdb keeps only in-frame clones here, not all; method: immunoSEQ multiplex PCR. Among about 180,000 clones, around 90% were seen once, and the ten largest hold around 9.5%. The material sequenced was PBMCs or T cells enriched from blood (not recorded which). These receptors originate from a woman aged 18-29 years who had recovered from COVID-19. The CDR3 runs from the conserved cysteine through the conserved F or W. D genes are given only for firm matches. A row's size may be missing; if present it is once, few, many or a size class.

cdr3_aa: CASRGQGGTMNTEAFF
cdr3_nt: TGTGCCAGCAGGGGACAGGGTGGGACCATGAACACTGAAGCTTTCTTT
clone_size: once
j_call: TRBJ1-1
d_call: TRBD1
v_call: TRBV7-2

cdr3_aa: CASSTSYEQYF
cdr3_nt: TGTGCCAGCAGCACGAGCTACGAGCAGTACTTC
clone_size: .
j_call: TRBJ2-7
d_call: .
v_call: TRBV12-3/TRBV12-4

cdr3_aa: CASSPGLAGGRRETQYF
cdr3_nt: TGTGCCAGCAGTCCGGGACTAGCGGGAGGGCGCCGAGAGACCCAGTACTTC
clone_size: .
j_call: TRBJ2-5
d_call: TRBD2
v_call: TRBV27

cdr3_aa: CASSFGGVQLFF
cdr3_nt: TGTGCCAGCAGCTTTGGGGGGGTCCAACTGTTTTTT
clone_size: .
j_call: TRBJ1-4
d_call: .
v_call: TRBV5-4

cdr3_aa: CASSLGQENTEAFF
cdr3_nt: TGTGCCAGCTCATTGGGACAGGAGAACACTGAAGCTTTCTTT
clone_size: .
j_call: TRBJ1-1
d_call: TRBD1
v_call: TRBV18

cdr3_aa: CASGLVFDSFGVNTEAFF
cdr3_nt: TGTGCTAGTGGTTTGGTATTTGACAGTTTTGGGGTGAACACTGAAGCTTTCTTT
clone_size: .
j_call: TRBJ1-1
d_call: .
v_call: TRBV12-5

cdr3_aa: CATSDGSFTGELFF
cdr3_nt: TGTGCCACCAGTGATGGTAGTTTCACCGGGGAGCTGTTTTTT
clone_size: .
j_call: TRBJ2-2
d_call: .
v_call: TRBV24-1

cdr3_aa: CASKAGYGYTF
cdr3_nt: TGTGCCAGCAAGGCAGGGTATGGCTACACCTTC
clone_size: once
j_call: TRBJ1-2
d_call: .
v_call: TRBV27

cdr3_aa: CAGGSGPVTDTQYF
cdr3_nt: TGTGCCGGGGGGTCAGGGCCCGTCACAGATACGCAGTATTTT
clone_size: .
j_call: TRBJ2-3
d_call: .
v_call: TRBV7-9

cdr3_aa: CASSLGGSLYNEQFF
cdr3_nt: TGTGCCAGCAGTTTGGGGGGAAGTCTCTACAATGAGCAGTTCTTC
clone_size: .
j_call: TRBJ2-1
d_call: .
v_call: TRBV6-5

cdr3_aa: CASSQESRGSDTQYF
cdr3_nt: TGTGCCAGCAGCCAAGAAAGCAGGGGCTCAGATACGCAGTATTTT
clone_size: .
j_call: TRBJ2-3
d_call: .
v_call: TRBV4-2

cdr3_aa: CASSVGWGISYEQYF
cdr3_nt: TGTGCCAGCAGCGTAGGATGGGGCATCTCCTACGAGCAGTACTTC
clone_size: .
j_call: TRBJ2-7
d_call: .
v_call: TRBV9

cdr3_aa: CASSRGDSYNEQFF
cdr3_nt: TGTGCCAGCAGCCGAGGAGACAGTTACAATGAGCAGTTCTTC
clone_size: .
j_call: TRBJ2-1
d_call: .
v_call: TRBV6-5

cdr3_aa: CASSLGQSSGNTIYF
cdr3_nt: TGTGCCAGCAGTTTGGGGCAGTCCTCTGGAAACACCATATATTTT
clone_size: .
j_call: TRBJ1-3
d_call: .
v_call: TRBV27

cdr3_aa: CASRVTGNEYNEQFF
cdr3_nt: TGTGCCAGCAGAGTGACAGGGAACGAATACAATGAGCAGTTCTTC
clone_size: .
j_call: TRBJ2-1
d_call: TRBD1
v_call: TRBV2

cdr3_aa: CASSLRDSRYEQYF
cdr3_nt: TGTGCCAGCAGTTTACGGGACAGCCGCTACGAGCAGTACTTC
clone_size: .
j_call: TRBJ2-7
d_call: TRBD1
v_call: TRBV28

cdr3_aa: CAKTGGAPINEQFF
cdr3_nt: TGTGCCAAAACAGGGGGGGCGCCGATCAATGAGCAGTTCTTC
clone_size: .
j_call: TRBJ2-1
d_call: .
v_call: TRBV28

cdr3_aa: CASTQRESLGNTIYF
cdr3_nt: TGTGCCAGCACCCAAAGGGAGTCTCTTGGAAACACCATATATTTT
clone_size: .
j_call: TRBJ1-3
d_call: .
v_call: TRBV6-5

cdr3_aa: CASSYGQMNTEAFF
cdr3_nt: TGTGCCAGCAGTTACGGACAGATGAACACTGAAGCTTTCTTT
clone_size: few
j_call: TRBJ1-1
d_call: .
v_call: TRBV6-5

cdr3_aa: CASSGGGAGYEQFF
cdr3_nt: TGTGCCAGCAGCGGGGGGGGCGCAGGGTATGAGCAGTTCTTC
clone_size: .
j_call: TRBJ2-1
d_call: .
v_call: TRBV7-6

cdr3_aa: CASSVGLAGGDTGELFF
cdr3_nt: TGTGCCAGCAGCGTAGGGCTAGCGGGAGGGGACACCGGGGAGCTGTTTTTT
clone_size: .
j_call: TRBJ2-2
d_call: TRBD2
v_call: TRBV9

cdr3_aa: CASRAGGGYTEAFF
cdr3_nt: TGTGCCAGCCGCGCCGGGGGGGGCTACACTGAAGCTTTCTTT
clone_size: .
j_call: TRBJ1-1
d_call: .
v_call: TRBV6-5

cdr3_aa: CASSKATRENYGYTF
cdr3_nt: TGTGCCAGCAGCAAAGCGACCAGGGAAAACTATGGCTACACCTTC
clone_size: .
j_call: TRBJ1-2
d_call: .
v_call: TRBV21-1

cdr3_aa: CASSRGIAGHQSSYNEQFF
cdr3_nt: TGTGCCAGCAGTCGCGGAATAGCGGGGCACCAGAGCTCCTACAATGAGCAGTTCTTC
clone_size: .
j_call: TRBJ2-1
d_call: TRBD2
v_call: TRBV27

cdr3_aa: CASSLVSTVLRKTGELFF
cdr3_nt: TGTGCCAGCAGTTTAGTGTCAACAGTTCTGCGAAAAACCGGGGAGCTGTTTTTT
clone_size: .
j_call: TRBJ2-2
d_call: .
v_call: TRBV27

cdr3_aa: CASSQHLGENEKLFF
cdr3_nt: TGCGCCAGCAGTCAACACCTCGGGGAGAATGAAAAACTGTTTTTT
clone_size: .
j_call: TRBJ1-4
d_call: .
v_call: TRBV10-1

cdr3_aa: CASSLTEVLTQYF
cdr3_nt: TGTGCCAGCAGCTTAACGGAGGTCTTAACGCAGTATTTT
clone_size: .
j_call: TRBJ2-3
d_call: .
v_call: TRBV7-9

cdr3_aa: CASSPGFNYGYTF
cdr3_nt: TGTGCCAGCAGCCCAGGGTTCAACTATGGCTACACCTTC
clone_size: .
j_call: TRBJ1-2
d_call: .
v_call: TRBV7-9

cdr3_aa: CASSEDRGPEDYGYTF
cdr3_nt: TGTGCCAGCAGTGAGGACAGGGGGCCCGAGGACTATGGCTACACCTTC
clone_size: .
j_call: TRBJ1-2
d_call: TRBD1
v_call: TRBV25-1

cdr3_aa: CASSSDSGGYTF
cdr3_nt: TGTGCCAGCAGCTCGGACAGTGGAGGCTACACCTTC
clone_size: .
j_call: TRBJ1-2
d_call: .
v_call: TRBV5-4

cdr3_aa: CASSYSGQVNYGYTF
cdr3_nt: TGTGCCAGCAGTTACTCGGGACAGGTCAACTATGGCTACACCTTC
clone_size: .
j_call: TRBJ1-2
d_call: TRBD1
v_call: TRBV6-5

cdr3_aa: CAWSVVRDSHEAFF
cdr3_nt: TGTGCCTGGAGTGTCGTGCGGGACAGCCATGAAGCTTTCTTT
clone_size: .
j_call: TRBJ1-1
d_call: TRBD1
v_call: TRBV30

cdr3_aa: CASSARTASYNEQFF
cdr3_nt: TGTGCCAGCAGTGCTAGGACAGCTTCCTACAATGAGCAGTTCTTC
clone_size: once
j_call: TRBJ2-1
d_call: .
v_call: TRBV27

cdr3_aa: CASSQSGQTNEKLFF
cdr3_nt: TGTGCCAGCTCCCAGTCAGGACAGACTAATGAAAAACTGTTTTTT
clone_size: once
j_call: TRBJ1-4
d_call: .
v_call: TRBV6-4

cdr3_aa: CAWSGQTNEKLFF
cdr3_nt: TGTGCCTGGAGTGGACAGACAAATGAAAAACTGTTTTTT
clone_size: .
j_call: TRBJ1-4
d_call: .
v_call: TRBV30

cdr3_aa: CASSPRQGSALETQYF
cdr3_nt: TGTGCCAGCTCACCACGGCAGGGGTCGGCCTTGGAGACCCAGTACTTC
clone_size: .
j_call: TRBJ2-5
d_call: .
v_call: TRBV18

cdr3_aa: CASSQEGAGETGELFF
cdr3_nt: TGTGCCAGCAGCCAAGAAGGAGCGGGAGAAACCGGGGAGCTGTTTTTT
clone_size: .
j_call: TRBJ2-2
d_call: TRBD2
v_call: TRBV4-2

cdr3_aa: CASSSGRLQDFLNEKLFF
cdr3_nt: TGTGCCAGCAGCAGCGGCCGACTTCAGGACTTTCTCAATGAAAAACTGTTTTTT
clone_size: .
j_call: TRBJ1-4
d_call: .
v_call: TRBV7-9

cdr3_aa: CASIAGSRFNNSPLHF
cdr3_nt: TGTGCCAGCATTGCGGGGTCACGCTTTAATAATTCACCCCTCCACTTT
clone_size: .
j_call: TRBJ1-6
d_call: .
v_call: TRBV27

cdr3_aa: CASSPDGGAGTEAFF
cdr3_nt: TGTGCCAGCAGCCCCGATGGGGGGGCCGGCACTGAAGCTTTCTTT
clone_size: once
j_call: TRBJ1-1
d_call: .
v_call: TRBV7-8

cdr3_aa: CASSPPSTGFGYTF
cdr3_nt: TGTGCCAGCAGCCCGCCTAGTACGGGGTTTGGCTACACCTTC
clone_size: .
j_call: TRBJ1-2
d_call: .
v_call: TRBV28

cdr3_aa: CASSQLGTESSYEQYF
cdr3_nt: TGTGCCAGCAGCCAACTCGGGACTGAGAGCTCCTACGAGCAGTACTTC
clone_size: few
j_call: TRBJ2-7
d_call: .
v_call: TRBV4-2

cdr3_aa: CATARNTEAFF
cdr3_nt: TGTGCCACCGCCAGGAACACTGAAGCTTTCTTT
clone_size: .
j_call: TRBJ1-1
d_call: .
v_call: TRBV15

cdr3_aa: CASTHNGGTGVGELFF
cdr3_nt: TGTGCCAGCACCCATAACGGGGGGACTGGAGTCGGGGAGCTGTTTTTT
clone_size: few
j_call: TRBJ2-2
d_call: TRBD2
v_call: TRBV7-2

cdr3_aa: CASSWAGPNTEAFF
cdr3_nt: TGTGCCAGCAGTTGGGCAGGGCCGAACACTGAAGCTTTCTTT
clone_size: .
j_call: TRBJ1-1
d_call: .
v_call: TRBV6-5

cdr3_aa: CASSPNRETSTDTQYF
cdr3_nt: TGCGCCAGCAGTCCTAACAGGGAGACTAGCACAGATACGCAGTATTTT
clone_size: .
j_call: TRBJ2-3
d_call: .
v_call: TRBV10-1

cdr3_aa: CASKAILAGGPRDTQYF
cdr3_nt: TGTGCCAGTAAAGCGATACTAGCGGGGGGGCCGAGAGATACGCAGTATTTT
clone_size: .
j_call: TRBJ2-3
d_call: TRBD2
v_call: TRBV19

cdr3_aa: CASSIRRRTGGITDTQYF
cdr3_nt: TGTGCCAGTAGTATAAGGAGACGGACAGGTGGGATCACAGATACGCAGTATTTT
clone_size: .
j_call: TRBJ2-3
d_call: TRBD1
v_call: TRBV19

cdr3_aa: CSVEDLKTGDGPNYGYTF
cdr3_nt: TGCAGCGTTGAAGATTTAAAAACAGGAGACGGGCCTAACTATGGCTACACCTTC
clone_size: .
j_call: TRBJ1-2
d_call: .
v_call: TRBV29-1

cdr3_aa: CASSEGLAVSEQFF
cdr3_nt: TGTGCCAGCAGCGAGGGACTAGCGGTAAGTGAGCAGTTCTTC
clone_size: .
j_call: TRBJ2-1
d_call: TRBD2
v_call: TRBV11-3

cdr3_aa: CASRPQASYEQYF
cdr3_nt: TGTGCCTCCCGGCCCCAGGCTTCCTACGAGCAGTACTTC
clone_size: .
j_call: TRBJ2-7
d_call: .
v_call: TRBV6-5

cdr3_aa: CASSFWGRSTGELFF
cdr3_nt: TGTGCCAGCAGTTTTTGGGGGCGCAGCACCGGGGAGCTGTTTTTT
clone_size: .
j_call: TRBJ2-2
d_call: .
v_call: TRBV28